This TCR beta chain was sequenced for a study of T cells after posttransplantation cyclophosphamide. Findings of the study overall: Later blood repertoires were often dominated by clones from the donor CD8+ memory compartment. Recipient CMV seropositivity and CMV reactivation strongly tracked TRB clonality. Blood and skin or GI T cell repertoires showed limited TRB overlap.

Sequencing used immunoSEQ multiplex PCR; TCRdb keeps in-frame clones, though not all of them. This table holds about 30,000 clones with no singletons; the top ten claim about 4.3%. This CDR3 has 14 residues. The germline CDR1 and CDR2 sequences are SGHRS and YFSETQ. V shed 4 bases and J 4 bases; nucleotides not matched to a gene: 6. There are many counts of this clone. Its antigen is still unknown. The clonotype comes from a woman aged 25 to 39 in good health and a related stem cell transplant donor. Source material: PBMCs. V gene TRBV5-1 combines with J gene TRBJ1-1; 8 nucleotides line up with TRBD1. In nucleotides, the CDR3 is TGCGCCAGCAGCAGCGGACAGGGCGGCACTGAAGCTTTCTTT. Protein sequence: CASSSGQGGTEAFF.